These 26 T cell receptor beta chains were sequenced from one sample in a study of early T cells in non-severe SARS-CoV-2 infection (dated by TCRdb to about 2021). Library construction relied on 5' RACE. TCRdb lists the instrument as NextSeq 500. Through fastp at Q25 and MiXCR, TCRdb rebuilt clones from the public reads, retaining in-frame beta chains. Rows are unified per CDR3 protein, each entry keeping the most common DNA and genes. The sample has roughly 51,000 distinct CDR3 sequences on record, roughly 6.8% of them singletons. The biggest ten clones account for 3% to 4.5% of the sample. Sequencing used whole blood. The source of these receptors is an adult who was a healthcare worker with PCR-confirmed SARS-CoV-2 infection or an uninfected control (not recorded which).

The table lists this clonotype with a few counts. The chain links TRBV9 to TRBJ1-1, with D possibly matching TRBD1 (5 bases). The V end was cut by 3 bases, the J end by 0 bases, with 9 bases between. This CDR3 contains 14 residues. The germline V gene encodes CDR1 SGDLS and CDR2 YYNGEE. CDR3 in amino acids: CASSGDSLNTEAFF. The CDR3 DNA reads TGTGCCAGCAGCGGCGACAGCCTGAACACTGAAGCTTTCTTT.

In this sample, this clonotype turned up a few times. The chain combines TRBV12-3 or TRBV12-4 with TRBJ1-5; no definite D call. The CDR3 covers 14 residues. Trimming took off 5 bases at V and 5 bases at J, with 13 bases between the two ends. This CDR3 reads CASSPGVVDQPQHF. The CDR3 DNA reads as TGTGCCAGCAGTCCCGGGGTAGTGGATCAGCCCCAGCATTTT.

Many counts were recorded for this clonotype. CDR3 bases: TGCAGTGCTAGAGAAGGGACAGTGGCTTTCTTT. Its translation is CSAREGTVAFF. The J gene is TRBJ1-1, the V gene TRBV20-1; 7 nucleotides match TRBD1. Germline CDR1 reads DFQATT; CDR2 reads SNEGSKA (reference sequence). This CDR3 is built from 11 residues. J was trimmed by 11 bases and V by 0 bases; bases with no gene match: 3.

V usage is TRBV9 and J usage is TRBJ2-4; TRBD1 agrees at 9 bases. The CDR3 runs to 15 residues. Per the germline V gene, CDR1 is SGDLS and CDR2 is YYNGEE. The J segment lost 1 base and the V segment lost 3 bases, leaving 2 bases of the junction unmatched. CDR3 DNA: TGTGCCAGCAGCGGGACAGGGGCGGCCAAAAACATTCAGTACTTC. This codes for CASSGTGAAKNIQYF.

This clonotype was seen ten or more times. The gene calls are TRBV18 and TRBJ2-6, with 7 bases lining up with TRBD1. Germline V lookup: CDR1 KGHSH, CDR2 LQKENI. The V and J ends lost 3 bases and 0 bases, in that order; junction bases with no gene match: 8. The CDR3 runs to 18 residues. CDR3 loop: CASSPRETGSSGANVLTF. The CDR3 nucleotides are TGTGCCAGCTCACCGAGAGAGACAGGGAGCTCTGGGGCCAACGTCCTGACTTTC.

The chain uses TRBV6-2 or TRBV6-3 and TRBJ2-1; TRBD2 matches 7 bases. Per the germline V gene, CDR1 is MNHEY and CDR2 is SVGEGT. With 6 bases clipped from V and 3 bases from J, the junction kept 5 bases outside the gene matches. The CDR3 consists of 14 residues. The CDR3 region has the DNA TGTGCCAGCAGGGCGGGGGTCCACTACAATGAGCAGTTCTTC. This translates into CASRAGVHYNEQFF.

The table lists this clonotype with a few counts. The chain recombines TRBV7-2 with TRBJ2-5; D not certain. Germline CDR1 SGHTA, CDR2 FQGNSA. V lost 1 base, J lost 9 bases, and 12 bases lay in between. The CDR3 is 13 amino acids. DNA of the CDR3: TGTGCCAGCAGCTTAGAGGGTTCTTACGCCCAGTACTTC. Amino acid sequence: CASSLEGSYAQYF.

This clonotype occurred a few times. The J gene is TRBJ1-5, the V gene TRBV3-1; the D is unclear. Germline-derived CDR1 and CDR2 are LGHDT and YNNKEL (reference sequence). V lost 2 bases, J lost 1 base, and 15 bases lay in between. CDR3 length: 17 amino acids. In DNA, the CDR3 is TGTGCCAGCAGCCAAAATACCGGGCCTGGGAGCAATCAGCCCCAGCATTTT. Residues: CASSQNTGPGSNQPQHF.

This clonotype showed up many times. The rearrangement links TRBV20-1 to TRBJ1-2, with D possibly TRBD1 on 5 matching bases. Germline loops: CDR1 DFQATT, CDR2 SNEGSKA (reference sequence). Trimming removed 5 bases from V and 2 bases from J, with 12 bases in between. This CDR3 contains 13 residues. CDR3: CSAQGGVNYGYTF. The CDR3, as DNA: TGCAGTGCTCAGGGTGGGGTAAACTATGGCTACACCTTC.

This chain joins TRBV19 and TRBJ2-7; D unresolved. V dropped 1 base and J dropped 11 bases, with 6 bases sitting between them. Germline loops: CDR1 LNHDA, CDR2 SQIVND (reference sequence). The CDR3 has 10 amino acids. The CDR3 spells CASSIAEEYF. CDR3 nucleotide sequence: TGTGCCAGTAGTATAGCTGAGGAGTACTTC.

The chain couples TRBV28 to TRBJ2-7; D unresolved. Germline CDR1 reads MDHEN; CDR2 reads SYDVKM. The CDR3 is 11 amino acids. The V and J ends lost 4 bases and 6 bases respectively, with 7 bases between them. In DNA, the CDR3 is TGTGCCAGCAGTTGGAATGCCGAGCAGTACTTC. Translation: CASSWNAEQYF.

This clonotype showed up many times. The chain combines TRBV29-1 with TRBJ2-4; D is perhaps TRBD1 (8 bases). There are 12 residues in the CDR3. The germline V gene has CDR1 SQVTM and CDR2 ANQGSEA. The germline V and J ends were trimmed by 7 bases and 8 bases, with 15 bases remaining between them. The CDR3 is CSAGQGGDIQYF. Written as DNA, the CDR3 is TGCAGCGCCGGACAGGGAGGGGACATTCAGTACTTC.

This clonotype was seen more than once but under ten times. The chain employs TRBV5-1 and TRBJ2-5; 9 bases are shared with TRBD2. V lost 0 bases, J lost 5 bases, and 8 bases stayed unmatched. Germline CDR1 and CDR2: SGHRS and YFSETQ. The CDR3 loop spans 16 amino acids. The CDR3 protein is CASSLGTSVAGETQYF. CDR3 DNA sequence: TGCGCCAGCAGCTTGGGGACTAGCGTTGCGGGGGAGACCCAGTACTTC.

This clonotype was detected ten times or more. The chain has TRBV20-1 and TRBJ1-1; D perhaps matches TRBD1 (5 bases). The V end was cut by 0 bases, the J end by 1 base, with 12 bases between. Germline-derived CDR1 and CDR2 are DFQATT and SNEGSKA (reference sequence). This CDR3 region has 15 residues. In nucleotides, the CDR3 is TGCAGTGCTAGAGATGGGGGTCGGGCGAACACTGAAGCTTTCTTT. Amino acid sequence: CSARDGGRANTEAFF.

The rearrangement joins TRBV4-2 to TRBJ1-1; 9 bases are shared with TRBD1. V gave up 4 bases and J gave up 1 base; unmatched junction bases: 4. CDR3 length: 15 amino acids. Germline assignment: CDR1 LGHNA and CDR2 YNFKEQ. The CDR3 nucleotides are TGTGCCAGCAGCCCATGGACAGGGGCGAACACTGAAGCTTTCTTT. It encodes CASSPWTGANTEAFF.

In the case of this clonotype: A much larger clone differs by one base, so this may be a read error. The chain recombines TRBV3-1 with TRBJ1-6; TRBD1 is a possible D gene (6 bases). Germline values: CDR1 LGHDT, CDR2 YNNKEL (reference sequence). The CDR3 has 14 residues. CDR3 nucleotides: TGTGTCAGCAGCTCGGGACACGGCGCTTCACCCCTCCACTTT. As protein: CVSSSGHGASPLHF.

The rearrangement links TRBV4-3 to TRBJ2-3; D unclear. CDR1 is LGHNA, CDR2 YSLEER, per germline. CDR3 length equals 12 residues. Trimming took 4 bases from V and 6 from J, leaving 8 bases between them. As DNA, the CDR3 is TGCGCCAGCAGCCGAACGCACGATACGCAGTATTTT. This sequence encodes CASSRTHDTQYF.

This clonotype was seen repeatedly, ten times or more. The genes are TRBV15 and TRBJ2-6; no reliable D call. The CDR3 loop spans 15 amino acids. Germline values: CDR1 LNHNV, CDR2 YYDKDF (reference sequence). V gave up 0 bases and J gave up 0 bases, with 3 bases separating them. For the CDR3, the DNA is TGTGCCACCAGCAGAGATAACTCTGGGGCCAACGTCCTGACTTTC. Translating gives CATSRDNSGANVLTF.

This clonotype has a handful of counts. V usage is TRBV11-2 and J usage is TRBJ2-1; TRBD2 aligns across 9 bases. With V trimmed by 5 bases and J by 2 bases, 10 bases remained unmatched. Germline lookup yields CDR1 SGHAT and CDR2 FQNNGV. The CDR3 consists of 17 residues. As DNA, the CDR3 is TGTGCCAGCAGCGACATGGCGCGGGGGGGAACCTACAATGAGCAGTTCTTC. Translated, it gives CASSDMARGGTYNEQFF.

The table lists this clonotype with many counts. The V and J genes are TRBV28 and TRBJ2-7; weak D call: TRBD2 (5 bases). The CDR3 spans 14 residues. Germline V gene sequence: CDR1 MDHEN, CDR2 SYDVKM. V was trimmed by 6 bases and J by 2 bases, leaving 14 bases between them. CDR3 sequence: CASRSGVPPYEQYF. CDR3 coding DNA: TGTGCCAGCAGATCCGGGGTTCCCCCCTACGAGCAGTACTTC.

In its sample, this clonotype was seen many times. The rearrangement joins TRBV3-1 to TRBJ2-1; TRBD2 matches at 7 bases. CDR1 is LGHDT and CDR2 is YNNKEL in the germline V gene (reference sequence). This CDR3 has 15 residues. The V and J ends lost 1 base and 5 bases, in that order; junction bases with no gene match: 5. CDR3 in DNA: TGTGCCAGCAGCCAAGGTCTAGCGGCTAACAATGAGCAGTTCTTC. Amino acids: CASSQGLAANNEQFF.

This clonotype was detected many times. The chain combines TRBV7-2 with TRBJ2-1; D is undetermined. Trimming removed 5 bases from V and 10 bases from J, with 9 bases in between. Germline-derived CDR1 and CDR2 are SGHTA and FQGNSA. The CDR3 loop spans 11 amino acids. The CDR3 here is CASSPWSEQFF. CDR3 sequence (DNA): TGTGCCAGCAGCCCCTGGTCCGAGCAGTTCTTC.

This clonotype was detected many times. V usage is TRBV20-1 and J usage is TRBJ2-3, with D possibly being TRBD1 or TRBD2 (6 bases each). The germline V gene encodes CDR1 DFQATT and CDR2 SNEGSKA (reference sequence). V was clipped by 0 bases and J by 0 bases, with 10 bases between them. The CDR3 extends over 15 amino acids. The chain's CDR3 is CSARDRGDSTDTQYF. CDR3 nucleotide sequence: TGCAGTGCTAGAGATAGGGGGGATAGCACAGATACGCAGTATTTT.

This clonotype was detected many times. This chain uses TRBV2 with TRBJ1-6; weak D call: TRBD1 (5 bases). V lost 6 bases to trimming and J lost 7 bases, with 13 bases between them. Germline loops: CDR1 SNHLY, CDR2 FYNNEI. CDR3 length equals 14 residues. DNA of the CDR3: TGTGCCAGCAGAAACCAGGGCTCAAATTCACCCCTCCACTTT. It specifies CASRNQGSNSPLHF.

This clonotype was seen at least ten times. V is TRBV6-5 and J is TRBJ2-3; TRBD2 is a possible D gene (5 bases). Germline assignment: CDR1 MNHEY and CDR2 SVGAGI. Trimming pared 0 bases from V and 2 bases from J, leaving 21 bases between. There are 19 residues in the CDR3. The CDR3 DNA is TGTGCCAGCAGTTACTCCGGGAACCCAAATTCCCTAAACACAGATACGCAGTATTTT. Translation gives CASSYSGNPNSLNTDTQYF.

The rearrangement joins TRBV20-1 to TRBJ2-5; possibly TRBD1 for D (5 bases). Trimming stripped 4 bases from V and 3 bases from J, with 12 bases between. Germline values: CDR1 DFQATT, CDR2 SNEGSKA (reference sequence). CDR3 length: 13 amino acids. In DNA, the CDR3 is TGCAGTGCTATCTTTGCAGGGAAAGAGACCCAGTACTTC. It codes for CSAIFAGKETQYF.